What follows are 27 T cell receptor beta chains derived from one specimen sequenced in a study of identical twins. MiXCR was run by TCRdb on the 5' RACE reads, yielding one entry per CDR3 protein. This table holds about 240,000 distinct CDR3 sequences, under 12% found once. The source material was memory T cells sorted from blood. The receptor set was obtained from a man aged 45-65 years in good health.

This clonotype has just a few counts. The rearrangement joins TRBV2 to TRBJ1-1; no definite D call. Germline CDR1 and CDR2: SNHLY and FYNNEI. V was pared by 2 bases and J by 7 bases, with 14 bases between. CDR3 length: 14 residues. CDR3 in DNA: TGTGCCAGCAGTGAAAGGTTTGGTACGGATGAAGCTTTCTTT. Translating it yields CASSERFGTDEAFF.

V is TRBV6-2 or TRBV6-3 and J is TRBJ1-5; 9 bases map to TRBD1. The V gene end was trimmed by 5 bases and the J gene end by 5 bases; junction bases not matched to a gene: 7. Germline values: CDR1 MNHEY, CDR2 SVGEGT. This CDR3 region has 15 residues. CDR3 amino acids: CASSKGDRDDQPQHF. CDR3 sequence (DNA): TGTGCCAGCAGTAAAGGGGACAGGGATGATCAGCCCCAGCATTTT.

This clonotype was counted many times. V and J are TRBV6-2 or TRBV6-3 and TRBJ2-1, with D uncertain. Germline CDR1 reads MNHEY; CDR2 reads SVGEGT. V dropped 4 bases and J dropped 5 bases, with 9 bases sitting between them. CDR3 length: 13 residues. In DNA, the CDR3 is TGTGCCAGCAGTTTAGACATAAACAATGAGCAGTTCTTC. This encodes CASSLDINNEQFF.

There are many counts of this clonotype. The V and J genes are TRBV5-6 and TRBJ2-5; D is unclear. V was clipped by 3 bases and J by 7 bases, with 10 bases between them. Per the germline V gene, CDR1 is SGHDT and CDR2 is YYEEEE. The CDR3 is 12 amino acids. CDR3 nucleotides: TGTGCCAGCAGCTCCTTGATGGGGACCCAGTACTTC. This gives the protein CASSSLMGTQYF.

The rearrangement joins TRBV12-3 or TRBV12-4 to TRBJ2-7; a weak D match, TRBD2 (5 bases). The V end was cut by 4 bases, the J end by 3 bases, with 19 bases between. The CDR3 spans 16 residues. Written as DNA, the CDR3 is TGTGCCAGCAGTTCCGCAACCAGCGGTCCTTTCTACGAGCAGTACTTC. Translated: CASSSATSGPFYEQYF.

This clonotype was recorded many times. This chain links TRBV29-1 with TRBJ1-5, with 10 bases aligning to TRBD1. The CDR3 loop spans 13 amino acids. Germline V gives CDR1 SQVTM, CDR2 ANQGSEA. V trimming: 4 bases; J trimming: 5 bases; junction bases outside the gene matches: 2. The CDR3 protein is CSVGQGAHQPQHF. The CDR3, as DNA: TGCAGCGTTGGACAGGGGGCGCATCAGCCCCAGCATTTT.

In this sample, this clonotype turned up many times. The chain is built from TRBV6-1 and TRBJ2-7, with 8 bases lining up with TRBD1. This CDR3 has 13 residues. The trim removed 10 bases at V and 4 bases at J, leaving 9 bases unmatched. CDR1 and CDR2 from the germline V gene are MNHNS and SASEGT. The CDR3 sequence is CAIAGQGAYEQYF. CDR3 nucleotides: TGTGCCATAGCCGGACAGGGTGCGTACGAGCAGTACTTC.

The genes are TRBV7-2 and TRBJ2-7, with 10 bases matching TRBD2. This CDR3 has 15 amino acids. Unmatched junction bases numbered 2, after V lost 3 bases and J lost 0 bases. Germline V gene data show CDR1 as SGHTA and CDR2 as FQGNSA. In nucleotides, the CDR3 is TGTGCCAGCAGCTTGGGACTAGCGCGCTCCTACGAGCAGTACTTC. Translating gives CASSLGLARSYEQYF.

This clonotype turned up a few times. V usage is TRBV10-3 and J usage is TRBJ1-1; TRBD1 is a possible D gene (6 bases). The CDR3 consists of 13 residues. The germline V and J ends were trimmed by 6 bases and 3 bases, with 11 bases remaining between them. Per germline, CDR1 ENHRY and CDR2 SYGVKD. The CDR3 DNA follows: TGTGCCATCAGCTTGACAGGAGACACTGAAGCTTTCTTT. Amino acids: CAISLTGDTEAFF.

As regards this clonotype: A read error may be the cause here, since a much bigger clone is one base away. The chain is built from TRBV20-1 and TRBJ1-3; D not certain. CDR3 length: 15 amino acids. Germline V gene sequence: CDR1 DFQATT, CDR2 SNEGSKA (reference sequence). The CDR3 DNA is TGCAGTGCTAGAGATACTCGGGTTAGTGGAAACGCCATATATTTT. It translates to CSARDTRVSGNAIYF.

The CDR3 is CASSRSSALDGETQYF. In DNA, the CDR3 is TGCGCCAGCAGCCGATCTTCAGCCCTGGACGGGGAGACCCAGTACTTC. This chain connects TRBV4-1 to TRBJ2-5; D uncertain. In germline, CDR1 is MGHRA, CDR2 YSYEKL. Trimming shortened V by 4 bases and J by 5 bases, and 20 bases separated the two germline ends. The CDR3 is 16 residues long.

A few counts support this clonotype. V is TRBV6-5 and J is TRBJ2-1; TRBD2 matches at 11 bases. The length of the CDR3 is 15 residues. The junction had 3 bases not matched to a gene; V was cut back by 1 base and J by 7 bases. The germline V gene has CDR1 MNHEY and CDR2 SVGAGI. In DNA, the CDR3 is TGTGCCAGCAGTTACTTACTAGCGGGAGTTAATGAGCAGTTCTTC. Residues: CASSYLLAGVNEQFF.

A few counts support this clonotype. V usage is TRBV15 and J usage is TRBJ2-4; D is possibly TRBD1 or TRBD2 (5 bases each). Trimming stripped 5 bases from V and 8 bases from J, with 16 bases between. From germline, CDR1 is LNHNV and CDR2 YYDKDF (reference sequence). This CDR3 spans 14 amino acids. The CDR3 DNA reads as TGTGCCACCAGCGGTAGAGGTCGAGGGGACATTCAGTACTTC. This translates into CATSGRGRGDIQYF.

This clonotype was detected only a few times. This rearrangement joins TRBV5-1 to TRBJ2-5, with D hard to call. This CDR3 is 15 amino acids long. The germline V gene has CDR1 SGHRS and CDR2 YFSETQ. V lost 0 bases and J lost 7, with 16 bases in between. The CDR3 reads CASSLGDGVIATQYF. As DNA, the CDR3 is TGCGCCAGCAGCTTGGGAGATGGGGTGATTGCGACCCAGTACTTC.

This clonotype was counted many times. The chain combines TRBV4-1 with TRBJ2-3; TRBD2 agrees at 12 bases. CDR1 is MGHRA, CDR2 YSYEKL, per germline. Losses at the gene ends were 1 base for V and 1 base for J; bases not matched to a gene: 18. This CDR3 has 22 amino acids. The CDR3 sequence: CASSQAFVGLAGGHSGTDTQYF. DNA of the CDR3: TGCGCCAGCAGCCAAGCATTCGTCGGGCTAGCGGGGGGGCATTCGGGCACAGATACGCAGTATTTT.

There are many counts of this clonotype. This chain links TRBV5-1 with TRBJ2-5; D unresolved. Deletions cut 3 bases from V and 0 bases from J, with 12 bases between. Germline V lookup: CDR1 SGHRS, CDR2 YFSETQ. This CDR3 is built from 15 residues. The CDR3 loop reads CASSWLAEYQETQYF. CDR3 in DNA: TGCGCCAGCAGCTGGTTGGCGGAGTACCAAGAGACCCAGTACTTC.

The chain combines TRBV19 with TRBJ2-4, with D perhaps matching TRBD1 or TRBD2 (6 bases each). CDR1 is LNHDA and CDR2 is SQIVND in the germline V gene (reference sequence). The V end was cut by 3 bases, the J end by 7 bases, with 16 bases between. The CDR3 length is 15 residues. This CDR3 reads CASSIGGQGRNIQYF. DNA for the CDR3: TGTGCCAGTAGTATCGGCGGGCAGGGGAGGAACATTCAGTACTTC. Full variable domain (rest looked up from reference TRBV19 and TRBJ2-4): DGGITQSPKYLFRKEGQNVTLSCEQNLNHDAMYWYRQDPGQGLRLIYYSQIVNDFQKGDIAEGYSVSREKKESFPLTVTSAQKNPTAFYLCASSIGGQGRNIQYFGAGTRLSVL.

The rearrangement uses TRBV7-8 and TRBJ2-1; D may correspond to TRBD1 or TRBD2 (5 bases each). Per germline, CDR1 SGHVS and CDR2 FQNEAQ. CDR3 size: 15 residues. Trimming removed 1 base at V and 9 bases at J, with 16 bases between. For the CDR3, the DNA is TGTGCCAGCAGCTTAGGGGGGTCAAAACTTAGTGAGCAGTTCTTC. It yields the protein CASSLGGSKLSEQFF.

This clonotype was picked up a small number of times. The chain links TRBV2 to TRBJ2-7, with a tentative D call TRBD1 (6 bases). Trimming shortened V by 7 bases and J by 2 bases, and 18 bases separated the two germline ends. CDR1 is SNHLY and CDR2 is FYNNEI in the germline V gene. This CDR3 is 15 amino acids long. This CDR3 reads CASKLQGSGPYEQYF. DNA of the CDR3: TGTGCCAGCAAACTCCAGGGGAGTGGGCCCTACGAGCAGTACTTC.

The chain combines TRBV7-2 with TRBJ2-7; no firm D call. The CDR3 contains 13 residues. Germline V lookup: CDR1 SGHTA, CDR2 FQGNSA. V shed 5 bases and J shed 4 bases, with 12 bases lying between them. CDR3 sequence: CASSRSLGYEQYF. DNA for the CDR3: TGTGCCAGCAGCCGAAGCCTAGGTTACGAGCAGTACTTC. The full variable domain, completed using reference TRBV7-2 and TRBJ2-7, is GAGVSQSPSNKVTEKGKDVELRCDPISGHTALYWYRQSLGQGLEFLIYFQGNSAPDKSGLPSDRFSAERTGGSVSTLTIQRTQQEDSAVYLCASSRSLGYEQYFGPGTRLTVT.

This clonotype was seen many times. V usage is TRBV20-1 and J usage is TRBJ2-3; D not certain. The germline V gene encodes CDR1 DFQATT and CDR2 SNEGSKA (reference sequence). The CDR3 is 15 amino acids. Trimming cost V 3 bases and J 0 bases, with 13 bases left between them. Here the CDR3 reads CSARGSSRSTDTQYF. CDR3 nucleotide sequence: TGCAGTGCTAGGGGCTCAAGTCGGAGCACAGATACGCAGTATTTT.

This clonotype occurred many times. The chain uses TRBV29-1 and TRBJ2-1, with 11 bases that match TRBD2. Unmatched junction bases numbered 7, after V lost 6 bases and J lost 6 bases. This CDR3 contains 14 residues. Germline CDR1 reads SQVTM; CDR2 reads ANQGSEA. As DNA, the CDR3 is TGCAGCGTAACACGACTAGCGGGGCGCAATGAGCAGTTCTTC. Protein product: CSVTRLAGRNEQFF.

There are many counts of this clonotype. This chain joins TRBV9 and TRBJ2-1; no reliable D call. In germline, CDR1 is SGDLS, CDR2 YYNGEE. This CDR3 is 13 amino acids long. V dropped 5 bases and J dropped 8 bases, with 14 bases sitting between them. The DNA for the CDR3 is TGTGCCAGCAGTAATTTGCTGGGCCATGAGCAGTTCTTC. Residues: CASSNLLGHEQFF.

This clonotype has at least ten counts. The chain is built from TRBV5-1 and TRBJ2-1; perhaps TRBD2 as D (6 bases). Per germline, CDR1 SGHRS and CDR2 YFSETQ. The CDR3 spans 15 residues. The V end was cut by 1 base, the J end by 9 bases, with 17 bases between. The CDR3 spells CASSLRTSWSGEQFF. CDR3 bases: TGCGCCAGCAGCTTGAGAACTAGCTGGTCTGGTGAGCAGTTCTTC.

The rearrangement uses TRBV11-2 and TRBJ2-3; TRBD2 is a possible D gene (5 bases). With 2 bases removed from V and 6 bases from J, the gap between germline ends came to 12 bases. The CDR3 totals 14 residues. In germline, CDR1 is SGHAT, CDR2 FQNNGV. In DNA form, the CDR3 reads TGTGCCAGCAGCTTAAAGGACCTAGCTGATACGCAGTATTTT. Amino acids: CASSLKDLADTQYF.

V and J are TRBV28 and TRBJ2-7; TRBD2 is a possible D gene (6 bases). CDR3 length: 14 amino acids. V was cut by 3 bases and J by 3 bases, with 12 bases left in between. Germline V CDR1 and CDR2: MDHEN, SYDVKM. CDR3: CASSLKGGSYEQYF. CDR3 bases: TGTGCCAGCAGTTTGAAGGGAGGCAGCTACGAGCAGTACTTC. Full variable domain (outside the CDR3, taken from reference TRBV28 and TRBJ2-7): DVKVTQSSRYLVKRTGEKVFLECVQDMDHENMFWYRQDPGLGLRLIYFSYDVKMKEKGDIPEGYSVSREKKERFSLILESASTNQTSMYLCASSLKGGSYEQYFGPGTRLTVT.

This clonotype has a count of ten or more. J is TRBJ2-3 and V is TRBV5-5, with a tentative D call TRBD1 (6 bases). In germline, CDR1 is SGHKS, CDR2 YYEKEE (reference sequence). CDR3 size: 14 residues. V shed 3 bases and J shed 7 bases, with 15 bases lying between them. CDR3 amino acids: CASSSQIQGYTQYF. Here the CDR3 DNA reads TGTGCCAGCAGCTCTCAAATACAGGGTTATACGCAGTATTTT.